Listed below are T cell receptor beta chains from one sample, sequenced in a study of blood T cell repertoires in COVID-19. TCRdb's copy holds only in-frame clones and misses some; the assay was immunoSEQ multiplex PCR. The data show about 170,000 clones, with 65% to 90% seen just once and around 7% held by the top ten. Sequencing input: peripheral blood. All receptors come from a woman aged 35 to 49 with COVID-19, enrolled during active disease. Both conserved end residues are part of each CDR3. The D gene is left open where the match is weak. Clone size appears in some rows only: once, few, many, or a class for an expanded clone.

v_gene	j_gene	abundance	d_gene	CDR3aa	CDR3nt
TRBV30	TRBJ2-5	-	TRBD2	CAWSTPSGGARETQYF	TGTGCCTGGAGTACTCCTAGCGGGGGGGCACGAGAGACCCAGTACTTC
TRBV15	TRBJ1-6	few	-	CATSRDLLLEYNSPLHF	TGTGCCACCAGCAGAGATCTGCTATTGGAGTATAATTCACCCCTCCACTTT
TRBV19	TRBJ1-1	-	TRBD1	CASRRAGGTEAFF	TGTGCCAGTAGGAGGGCAGGGGGCACTGAAGCTTTCTTT
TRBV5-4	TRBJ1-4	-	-	CASSSDEKLFF	TGTGCCAGCAGCTCCGATGAAAAACTGTTTTTT
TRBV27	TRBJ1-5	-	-	CARERGHQPQHF	TGTGCCCGCGAGAGAGGGCATCAGCCCCAGCATTTT
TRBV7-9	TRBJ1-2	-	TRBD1	CASSLRRDSANYGYTF	TGTGCCAGCAGCCTACGACGGGACAGTGCTAACTATGGCTACACCTTC
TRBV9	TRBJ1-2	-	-	CASSVADSGYGYTF	TGTGCCAGCAGCGTCGCCGACTCTGGCTATGGCTACACCTTC
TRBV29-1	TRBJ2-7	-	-	CSAQGQAYEQYF	TGCAGCGCCCAGGGCCAGGCCTACGAGCAGTACTTC
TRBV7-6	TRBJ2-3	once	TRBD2	CASSLWTSGRTDTQYF	TGTGCCAGCAGCCTCTGGACTAGCGGGAGAACAGATACGCAGTATTTT
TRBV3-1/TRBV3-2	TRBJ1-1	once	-	CASSQDPSSGEAFF	TGTGCCAGCAGCCAAGACCCCTCCTCAGGTGAAGCTTTCTTT
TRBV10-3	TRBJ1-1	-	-	CAIRGRDTEAFF	TGTGCCATCAGGGGGAGGGACACTGAAGCTTTCTTT
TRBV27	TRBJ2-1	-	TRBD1	CASSFSPGQGSRGYNEQFF	TGTGCCAGCAGTTTTTCACCGGGACAGGGGAGTAGGGGCTACAATGAGCAGTTCTTC
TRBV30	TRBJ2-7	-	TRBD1	CACSTGDLYEQYF	TGTGCCTGCTCCACAGGGGACCTCTACGAGCAGTACTTC
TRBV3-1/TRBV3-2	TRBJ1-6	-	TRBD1	CASSQARGRSPLHF	TGTGCCAGCAGCCAAGCCAGGGGGCGTTCACCCCTCCACTTT
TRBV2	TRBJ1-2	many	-	CASRREYYGYTF	TGTGCCAGCAGGCGGGAATACTATGGCTACACCTTC
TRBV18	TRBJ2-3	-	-	CASSRREPPDTQYF	TGTGCCAGCTCACGACGGGAGCCCCCAGATACGCAGTATTTT
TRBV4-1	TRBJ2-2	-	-	CASSFLNTGELFF	TGCGCCAGCAGCTTCCTGAACACCGGGGAGCTGTTTTTT
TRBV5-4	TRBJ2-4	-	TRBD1	CASSKPGQGIDIQYF	TGTGCCAGCAGCAAACCGGGACAGGGGATTGACATTCAGTACTTC
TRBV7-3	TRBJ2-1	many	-	CASSLRGTYNEQFF	TGTGCCAGCAGCTTACGCGGGACCTACAATGAGCAGTTCTTC
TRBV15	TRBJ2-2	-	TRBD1	CATSHPGQGANTGELFF	TGTGCCACCAGCCACCCCGGACAGGGCGCGAACACCGGGGAGCTGTTTTTT
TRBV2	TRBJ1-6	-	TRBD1	CASSGGQGARNSPLHF	TGTGCCAGCAGTGGGGGACAGGGGGCTCGGAATTCACCCCTCCACTTT
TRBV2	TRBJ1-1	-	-	CASSQGWDTEAFF	TGTGCCAGCAGTCAGGGGTGGGACACTGAAGCTTTCTTT
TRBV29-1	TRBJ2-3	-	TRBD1	CSVRGPWETDTQYF	TGCAGCGTGAGGGGGCCTTGGGAGACAGATACGCAGTATTTT
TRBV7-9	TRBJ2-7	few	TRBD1	CASTEGTGTEQYF	TGTGCCAGCACCGAGGGGACAGGGACCGAGCAGTACTTC
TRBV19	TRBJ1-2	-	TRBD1	CASKADRARVDYGYTF	TGTGCCAGTAAGGCAGACAGGGCCCGAGTTGACTATGGCTACACCTTC
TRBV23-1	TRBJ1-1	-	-	CASPLQGLNTEAFF	TGCGCCAGCCCGCTCCAGGGTTTGAACACTGAAGCTTTCTTT
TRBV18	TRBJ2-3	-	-	CATSPNSDTQYF	TGTGCCACCAGTCCCAATTCGGATACGCAGTATTTT
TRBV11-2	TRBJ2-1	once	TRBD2	CASRGTSLRNEQFF	TGTGCCAGCAGGGGGACTAGTCTACGGAATGAGCAGTTCTTC
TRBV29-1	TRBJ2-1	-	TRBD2	CSVELYPHSGRDNEQFF	TGCAGCGTTGAATTGTATCCGCATAGCGGGAGGGACAATGAGCAGTTCTTC
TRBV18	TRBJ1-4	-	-	CASSPAMEEKLFF	TGTGCCAGCTCACCGGCTATGGAGGAAAAACTGTTTTTT
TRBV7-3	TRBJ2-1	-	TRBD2	CASSLSGRAREQFF	TGTGCCAGCAGCCTGAGCGGGAGGGCAAGGGAGCAGTTCTTC
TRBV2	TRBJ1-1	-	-	CASSMTGNTEAFF	TGTGCCAGCAGTATGACTGGAAACACTGAAGCTTTCTTT
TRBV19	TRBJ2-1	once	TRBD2	CASTPFAAGGLSEQFF	TGTGCCAGTACCCCCTTTGCGGCGGGAGGACTAAGTGAGCAGTTCTTC
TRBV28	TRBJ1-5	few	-	CASSFHRGRSGDQPQHF	TGTGCCAGCAGTTTCCATCGAGGAAGGTCGGGTGATCAGCCCCAGCATTTT
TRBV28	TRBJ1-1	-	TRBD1	CASSLQGEAEAFF	TGTGCCAGCAGTTTACAGGGGGAGGCTGAAGCTTTCTTT
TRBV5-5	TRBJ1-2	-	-	CASSLVLTGWYTF	TGTGCCAGCAGCCTTGTTCTAACAGGGTGGTACACCTTC
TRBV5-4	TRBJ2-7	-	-	CASSPAPGVAYEQYF	TGTGCCAGCAGCCCTGCACCGGGAGTGGCCTACGAGCAGTACTTC
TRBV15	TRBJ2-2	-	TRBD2	CATSSPGLAGETGELFF	TGTGCCACCAGCAGTCCGGGACTAGCGGGAGAAACCGGGGAGCTGTTTTTT
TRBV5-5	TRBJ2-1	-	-	CASSLRRVSYNEQFF	TGTGCCAGCAGCTTGAGGCGGGTATCCTACAATGAGCAGTTCTTC
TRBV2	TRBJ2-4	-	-	CASSGDQGRENIQYF	TGTGCCAGCAGTGGAGACCAGGGTAGAGAAAACATTCAGTACTTC
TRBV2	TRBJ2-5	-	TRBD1	CASSRDRGRGTQYF	TGTGCCAGCAGCCGGGACAGGGGAAGGGGGACCCAGTACTTC
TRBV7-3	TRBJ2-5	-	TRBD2	CASRRSGGAQETQYF	TGTGCCAGCAGGAGGAGCGGGGGGGCTCAAGAGACCCAGTACTTC
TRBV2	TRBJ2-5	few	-	CASTKGVYARETQYF	TGTGCCAGCACGAAAGGGGTTTACGCCCGGGAGACCCAGTACTTC
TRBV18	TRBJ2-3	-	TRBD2	CASSPRQGGTDTQYF	TGTGCCAGCTCACCACGGCAGGGAGGGACAGATACGCAGTATTTT
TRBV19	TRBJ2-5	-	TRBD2	CASSPSGGLIETQYF	TGTGCCAGTAGTCCAAGCGGGGGGCTTATCGAGACCCAGTACTTC
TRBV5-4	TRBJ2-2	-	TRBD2	CASSLPAGGQNGELFF	TGTGCCAGCAGCTTGCCAGCGGGAGGGCAGAACGGGGAGCTGTTTTTT
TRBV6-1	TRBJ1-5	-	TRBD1	CASSETGAAREHF	TGTGCCAGCAGTGAAACAGGGGCCGCCAGGGAGCATTTT
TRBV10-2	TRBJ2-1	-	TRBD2	CASSVLAGVYNEQFF	TGCGCCAGCAGTGTACTAGCGGGGGTCTACAATGAGCAGTTCTTC
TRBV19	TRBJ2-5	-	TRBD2	CASSSLAGGWDQGTQYF	TGTGCCAGTAGTTCCCTAGCGGGTGGTTGGGACCAGGGGACCCAGTACTTC
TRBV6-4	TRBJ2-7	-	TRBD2	CASSDHPGREQYF	TGTGCCAGCAGTGACCACCCCGGGAGGGAGCAGTACTTC
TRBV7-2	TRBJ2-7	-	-	CASSLVQGLYEQYF	TGTGCCAGCAGCTTAGTGCAGGGGCTCTACGAGCAGTACTTC
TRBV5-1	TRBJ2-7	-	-	CASREDSDYEQYF	TGCGCCAGCAGGGAGGACTCAGACTACGAGCAGTACTTC
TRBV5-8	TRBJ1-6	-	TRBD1	CASSLRTGAGSPLHF	TGTGCCAGCAGCCTCAGGACAGGGGCAGGTTCACCCCTCCACTTT